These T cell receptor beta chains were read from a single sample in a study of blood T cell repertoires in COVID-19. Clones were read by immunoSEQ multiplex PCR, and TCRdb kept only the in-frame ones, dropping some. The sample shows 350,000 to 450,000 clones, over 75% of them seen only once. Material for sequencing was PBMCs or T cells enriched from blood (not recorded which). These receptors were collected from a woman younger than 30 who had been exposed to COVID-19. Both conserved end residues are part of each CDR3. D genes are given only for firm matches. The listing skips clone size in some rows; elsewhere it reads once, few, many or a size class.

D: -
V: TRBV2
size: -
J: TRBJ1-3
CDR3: CASTPTVRSGNTIYF
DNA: TGTGCCAGCACGCCGACAGTTCGCTCTGGAAACACCATATATTTT

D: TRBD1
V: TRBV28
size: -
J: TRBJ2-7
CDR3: CASTGTVSYEQYF
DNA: TGTGCCAGCACCGGGACAGTCTCCTACGAGCAGTACTTC

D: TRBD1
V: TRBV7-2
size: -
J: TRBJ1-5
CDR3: CASSRTGGSIWAQHF
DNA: TGTGCCAGCAGCCGTACAGGGGGCTCCATTTGGGCCCAGCATTTT

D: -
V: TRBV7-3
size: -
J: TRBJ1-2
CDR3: CASSLNGGDYYGYTF
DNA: TGTGCCAGCAGCTTAAACGGCGGGGATTACTATGGCTACACCTTC

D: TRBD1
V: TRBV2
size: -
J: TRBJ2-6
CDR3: CASSPGQGASGANVLTF
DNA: TGTGCCAGCAGCCCGGGACAGGGGGCCTCTGGGGCCAACGTCCTGACTTTC

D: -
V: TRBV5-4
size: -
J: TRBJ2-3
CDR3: CASSLSGRQITDTQYF
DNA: TGTGCCAGCAGCTTGTCTGGGCGTCAGATCACAGATACGCAGTATTTT

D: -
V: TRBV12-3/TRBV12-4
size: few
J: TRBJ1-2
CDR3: CASSLGDGGYTF
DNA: TGTGCCAGCAGTTTGGGCGACGGTGGCTACACCTTC

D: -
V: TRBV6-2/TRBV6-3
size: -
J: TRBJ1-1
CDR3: CASSYYGRSDEAFF
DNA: TGTGCCAGCAGTTACTATGGGCGTTCAGATGAAGCTTTCTTT

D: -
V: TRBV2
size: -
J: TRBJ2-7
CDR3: CASSREWGNYEQYF
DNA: TGTGCCAGCAGTAGGGAGTGGGGAAACTACGAGCAGTACTTC

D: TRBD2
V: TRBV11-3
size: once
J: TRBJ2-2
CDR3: CASSLRASGNTGELFF
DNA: TGTGCCAGCAGCTTAAGGGCTAGCGGAAACACCGGGGAGCTGTTTTTT

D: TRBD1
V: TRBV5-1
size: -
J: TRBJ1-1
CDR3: CASSPPGGWGENTEAFF
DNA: TGCGCCAGCAGCCCCCCAGGGGGGTGGGGGGAGAACACTGAAGCTTTCTTT

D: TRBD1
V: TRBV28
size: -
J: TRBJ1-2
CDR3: CASSLLTGGDGYTF
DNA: TGTGCCAGCAGTTTATTGACAGGGGGGGATGGCTACACCTTC

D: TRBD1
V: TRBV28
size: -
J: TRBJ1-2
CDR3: CASSLSGTDYGYTF
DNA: TGTGCCAGCAGTCTCTCCGGGACAGACTATGGCTACACCTTC

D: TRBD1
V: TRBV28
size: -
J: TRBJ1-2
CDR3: CASSRDRGPSYGYTF
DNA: TGTGCCAGCAGTCGGGACAGGGGGCCCTCCTATGGCTACACCTTC

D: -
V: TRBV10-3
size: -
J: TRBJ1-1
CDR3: CAISEWEGSGTEAFF
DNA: TGTGCCATCAGTGAGTGGGAGGGCTCGGGGACTGAAGCTTTCTTT

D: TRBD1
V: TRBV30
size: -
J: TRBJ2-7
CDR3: CAWSRGPHYEQYF
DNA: TGTGCCTGGAGTAGGGGGCCCCACTACGAGCAGTACTTC

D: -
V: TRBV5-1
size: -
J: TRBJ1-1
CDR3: CASSLAGGSGTEAFF
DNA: TGCGCCAGCAGCTTGGCCGGGGGTTCGGGCACTGAAGCTTTCTTT

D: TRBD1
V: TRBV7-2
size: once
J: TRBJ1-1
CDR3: CASSTTGGVTEAFF
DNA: TGTGCCAGCAGCACGACAGGGGGCGTCACTGAAGCTTTCTTT

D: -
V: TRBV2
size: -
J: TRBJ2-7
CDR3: CASGADQYF
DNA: TGTGCCAGCGGGGCGGACCAGTACTTC

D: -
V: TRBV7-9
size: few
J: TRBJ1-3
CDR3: CASSFTGNSGNTIYF
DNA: TGTGCCAGCAGCTTTACAGGGAACTCTGGAAACACCATATATTTT

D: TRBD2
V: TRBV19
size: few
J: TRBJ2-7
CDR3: CASSPGTSAYNEQYF
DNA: TGTGCCAGTAGCCCCGGGACTAGCGCGTACAACGAGCAGTACTTC

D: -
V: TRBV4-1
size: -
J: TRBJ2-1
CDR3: CASSQEASSNEQFF
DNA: TGCGCCAGCAGCCAAGAGGCTAGTAGCAATGAGCAGTTCTTC

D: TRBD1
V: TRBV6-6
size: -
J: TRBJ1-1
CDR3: CASSSGTGETEAFF
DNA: TGTGCCAGCAGTTCCGGGACAGGGGAGACTGAAGCTTTCTTT

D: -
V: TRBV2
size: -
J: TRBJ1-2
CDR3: CASSADSVYGYTF
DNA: TGTGCCAGCAGTGCCGACAGCGTCTATGGCTACACCTTC

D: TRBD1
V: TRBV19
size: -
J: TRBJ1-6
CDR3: CATGQGIVNSPLHF
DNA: TGTGCCACGGGACAGGGGATAGTTAATTCACCCCTCCACTTT

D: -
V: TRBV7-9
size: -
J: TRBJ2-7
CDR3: CASSLGRGIGYEQYF
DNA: TGTGCCAGCAGCTTAGGCAGGGGTATAGGCTACGAGCAGTACTTC

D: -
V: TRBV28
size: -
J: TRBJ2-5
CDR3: CASSLGGQGRTQYF
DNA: TGTGCCAGCAGTTTAGGCGGCCAGGGGAGGACCCAGTACTTC

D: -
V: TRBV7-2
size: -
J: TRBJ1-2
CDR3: CASSLALGGSGYTF
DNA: TGTGCCAGCAGCTTAGCGTTAGGAGGTAGTGGCTACACCTTC

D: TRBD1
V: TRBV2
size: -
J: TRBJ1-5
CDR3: CASTGGYNQPQHF
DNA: TGTGCCAGTACAGGGGGATACAATCAGCCCCAGCATTTT

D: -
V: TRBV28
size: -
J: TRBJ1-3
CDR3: CASSLRSGWRNTIYF
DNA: TGTGCCAGCAGTTTAAGAAGCGGATGGCGAAACACCATATATTTT

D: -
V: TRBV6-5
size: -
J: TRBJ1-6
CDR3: CATKSRDNNNSPLHF
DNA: TGTGCCACTAAGAGCCGGGACAACAATAATTCACCCCTCCACTTT

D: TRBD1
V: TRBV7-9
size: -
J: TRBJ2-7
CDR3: CASSSSGTGNPHEQYF
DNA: TGTGCCAGCAGCTCCTCCGGGACAGGGAATCCCCACGAGCAGTACTTC

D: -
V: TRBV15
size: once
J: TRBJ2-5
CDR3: CATSPRDGRETQYF
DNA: TGTGCCACCAGCCCCCGGGATGGGCGAGAGACCCAGTACTTC

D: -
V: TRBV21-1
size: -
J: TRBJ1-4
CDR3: CASSKDNAVSTSEKLFF
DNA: TGTGCCAGCAGCAAAGATAATGCGGTGAGTACTTCTGAAAAACTGTTTTTT

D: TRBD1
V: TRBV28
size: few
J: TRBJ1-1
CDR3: CASTYRQGRTEAFF
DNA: TGTGCCAGCACCTACCGACAGGGGCGGACTGAAGCTTTCTTT

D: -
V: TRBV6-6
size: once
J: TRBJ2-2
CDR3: CASSYEHPNTGELFF
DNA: TGTGCCAGCAGTTACGAACACCCGAACACCGGGGAGCTGTTTTTT

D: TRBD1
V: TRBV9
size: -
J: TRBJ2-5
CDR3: CASSPKDREAETQYF
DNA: TGTGCCAGCAGCCCCAAGGACAGGGAGGCAGAGACCCAGTACTTC

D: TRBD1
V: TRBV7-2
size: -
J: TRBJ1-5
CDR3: CASRRTGDNQPQHF
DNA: TGTGCCAGCAGACGGACAGGGGACAATCAGCCCCAGCATTTT

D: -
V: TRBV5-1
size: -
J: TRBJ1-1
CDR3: CASTRGGVTEAFF
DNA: TGCGCCAGCACCCGAGGGGGGGTGACTGAAGCTTTCTTT

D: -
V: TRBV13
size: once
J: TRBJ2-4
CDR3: CASSITRGAKNIQYF
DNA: TGTGCCAGCAGCATAACCCGGGGAGCCAAAAACATTCAGTACTTC

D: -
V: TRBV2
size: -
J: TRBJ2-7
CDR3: CASSEVSYYEQYF
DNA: TGTGCCAGCAGTGAAGTCAGTTACTACGAGCAGTACTTC

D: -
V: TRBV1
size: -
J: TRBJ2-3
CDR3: CTSSHVHARLAGGRLDQYF
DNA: TGCACCAGCAGCCACGTACACGCACGGCTAGCGGGGGGTAGACTAGACCAGTATTTT

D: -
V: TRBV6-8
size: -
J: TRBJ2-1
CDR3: CASSALRVSSYNEQFF
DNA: TGTGCCAGCAGCGCCCTCAGGGTCAGCTCCTACAATGAGCAGTTCTTC

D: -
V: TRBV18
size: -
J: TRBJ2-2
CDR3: CASTRTATNTGELFF
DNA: TGTGCCAGTACCAGGACAGCAACGAACACCGGGGAGCTGTTTTTT

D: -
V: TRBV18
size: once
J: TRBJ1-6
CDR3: CASSPGGGGYNSPLHF
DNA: TGTGCCAGCTCACCAGGTGGGGGGGGGTATAATTCACCCCTCCACTTT

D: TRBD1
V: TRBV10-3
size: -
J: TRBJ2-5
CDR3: CAIRGQGKETQYF
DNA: TGTGCCATCAGGGGACAGGGGAAAGAGACCCAGTACTTC

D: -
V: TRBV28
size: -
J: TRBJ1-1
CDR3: CASSYQGKGEAFF
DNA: TGTGCCAGCAGTTATCAGGGAAAAGGTGAAGCTTTCTTT

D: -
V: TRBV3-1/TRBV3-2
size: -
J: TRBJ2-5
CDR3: CASSQERGGAQETQYF
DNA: TGTGCCAGCAGCCAAGAAAGAGGGGGGGCCCAAGAGACCCAGTACTTC

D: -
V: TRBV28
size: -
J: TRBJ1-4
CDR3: CASSSLQGYEKLFF
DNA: TGTGCCAGCAGTTCACTACAGGGTTACGAAAAACTGTTTTTT

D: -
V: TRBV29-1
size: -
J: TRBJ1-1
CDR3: CSVAGVNTEAFF
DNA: TGCAGCGTTGCAGGTGTGAACACTGAAGCTTTCTTT

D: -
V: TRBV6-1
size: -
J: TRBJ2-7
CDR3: CASSDEGVLRYEQYF
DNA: TGTGCCAGCAGTGATGAAGGAGTCCTAAGGTACGAGCAGTACTTC

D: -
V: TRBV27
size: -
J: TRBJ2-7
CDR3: CASSLGKGRVLGFPYEQYF
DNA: TGTGCCAGCAGTTTAGGCAAGGGCAGGGTGTTAGGATTCCCCTACGAGCAGTACTTC

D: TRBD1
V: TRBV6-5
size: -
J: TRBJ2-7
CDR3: CASSYSRTGWAYEQYF
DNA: TGTGCCAGCAGTTACTCGAGGACAGGGTGGGCCTACGAGCAGTACTTC

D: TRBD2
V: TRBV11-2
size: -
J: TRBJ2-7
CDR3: CASSLVGLAGQYEQYF
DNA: TGTGCCAGCAGCTTAGTGGGACTAGCGGGTCAATACGAGCAGTACTTC